This TCR beta chain was sequenced for a study of T-cell memory formation after mild COVID-19. TCRdb itself ran the 5' RACE reads through MiXCR, one entry per CDR3 protein. The profile shows more than 150,000 distinct CDR3 sequences, around a tenth of them singletons. V lost 1 base, J lost 0 bases, and 3 bases stayed unmatched. The germline CDR1 and CDR2 sequences are SSHAT and FNYEAQ (reference sequence). The CDR3 contains 16 residues. This clonotype has more than one count but fewer than ten. Sequences were obtained from PBMCs or a T cell subset sorted from them (not recorded which). The chain is built from TRBV7-7 and TRBJ2-5, with 9 bases fitting TRBD2. This sequence originates from a man aged 18 to 29 who had mild COVID-19 (a few samples of this study predate the infection). Cell type and time point are not known. This CDR3 reads CASSLGLAGYQETQYF. The DNA for the CDR3 is TGTGCCAGCAGCTTAGGTCTAGCGGGGTACCAAGAGACCCAGTACTTC.